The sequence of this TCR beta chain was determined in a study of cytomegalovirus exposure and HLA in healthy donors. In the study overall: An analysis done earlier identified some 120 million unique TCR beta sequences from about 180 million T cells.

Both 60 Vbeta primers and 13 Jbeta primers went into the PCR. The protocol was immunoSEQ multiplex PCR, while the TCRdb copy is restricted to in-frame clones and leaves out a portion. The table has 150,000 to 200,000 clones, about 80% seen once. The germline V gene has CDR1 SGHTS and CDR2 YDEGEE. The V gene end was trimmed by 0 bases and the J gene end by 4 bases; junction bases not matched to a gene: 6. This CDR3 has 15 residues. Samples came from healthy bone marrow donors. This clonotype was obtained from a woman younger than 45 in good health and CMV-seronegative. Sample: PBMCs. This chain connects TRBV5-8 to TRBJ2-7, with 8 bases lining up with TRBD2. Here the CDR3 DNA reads TGTGCCAGCAGCTTGGACTCCGGGAGGGTGTACGAGCAGTACTTC. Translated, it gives CASSLDSGRVYEQYF.